Listed below are T cell receptor beta chains from one sample, sequenced in a study of technical replicates of blood from several donors. The table came from immunoSEQ multiplex PCR; TCRdb's copy has only in-frame clones and leaves some out. The sample lists more than 60,000 clones; about 92% were seen once. Sequencing was done on a sample of T cells isolated from PBMCs. Receptors were obtained from a human donor in good health. The conserved cysteine and the conserved F or W are not part of the CDR3 here.

TRBV27,TRBJ2-4,ASSPGQGTNIQY
TRBV10-1,TRBJ2-6,ASSHRDRDAGANVLT
TRBV19,TRBJ1-2,ASSIGIRGYGYT
TRBV5-5,TRBJ2-7,ASSYQGGSAYEQY
TRBV7-7,TRBJ2-2,ASSLDSNTGELF
TRBV6-5,TRBJ1-2,ASRRQYGYT
TRBV27,TRBJ2-7,ASSPGLAGAGEQY
TRBV18,TRBJ1-2,ASSPPRQNYGYT
TRBV7-8,TRBJ2-7,ACRDRELNEQY
TRBV6-5,TRBJ1-1,ASSTPRGRRTEAF
TRBV11-3,TRBJ1-1,ASSMGPVNTEAF
TRBV19,TRBJ2-4,ASSLRDRGLHAKNIQY
TRBV7-2,TRBJ1-1,ASSLNYGRGSEAF